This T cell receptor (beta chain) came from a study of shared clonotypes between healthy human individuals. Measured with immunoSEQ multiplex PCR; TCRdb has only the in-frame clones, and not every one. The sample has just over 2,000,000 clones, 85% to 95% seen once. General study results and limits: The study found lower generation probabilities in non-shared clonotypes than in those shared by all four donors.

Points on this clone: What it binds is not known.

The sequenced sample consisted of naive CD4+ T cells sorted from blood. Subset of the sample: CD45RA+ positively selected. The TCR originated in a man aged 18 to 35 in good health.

CDR3 residues: CASSTGTGKAFF. DNA of the CDR3: TGTGCCAGTAGTACCGGGACAGGGAAAGCTTTCTTT. The V gene is TRBV19, the J gene TRBJ1-1, with 9 bases aligning to TRBD1. The CDR3 is made up of 12 amino acids. Looked up from germline, CDR1 is LNHDA and CDR2 is SQIVND (reference sequence). The J segment lost 9 bases and the V segment lost 4 bases, leaving 3 bases of the junction unmatched.